The rows below give T cell receptor beta chains drawn from one sample of a study of vaccination effects on CD4 cells after COVID-19. For these TCRs, the target antigens are not known. Sequenced by immunoSEQ multiplex PCR; TCRdb stores in-frame clones only, minus some. The data hold 20,000 to 30,000 clones, with around 75% observed a single time. The sample was CD4+ T cells from PBMCs cultured with HCoV-NL63 spike peptides, taken before COVID-19 vaccination. The receptors were sampled from a human donor who received a COVID-19 vaccine. Both conserved end residues are part of each CDR3. Fields, in order: V gene, D gene, J gene, clone size, CDR3 protein, CDR3 DNA. The D gene is left open where the match is weak. Clone size is not always given. Where it is, it says once, few, many or a class for expanded clones.

V gene: TRBV30; D gene: NA; J gene: TRBJ1-2; clone size: NA; CDR3 protein: CAWNWGMTSNYGYTF; CDR3 DNA: TGTGCCTGGAACTGGGGGATGACCTCTAACTATGGCTACACCTTC
V gene: TRBV5-1; D gene: NA; J gene: TRBJ2-3; clone size: NA; CDR3 protein: CASSLGGVTDTQYF; CDR3 DNA: TGCGCCAGCAGCTTAGGGGGAGTCACAGATACGCAGTATTTT
V gene: TRBV10-3; D gene: TRBD1; J gene: TRBJ1-2; clone size: NA; CDR3 protein: CAISEGRQGAYGYTF; CDR3 DNA: TGTGCCATCAGTGAGGGAAGACAGGGGGCCTATGGCTACACCTTC
V gene: TRBV3-1/TRBV3-2; D gene: NA; J gene: TRBJ2-2; clone size: NA; CDR3 protein: CASSHRANTGELFF; CDR3 DNA: TGTGCCAGCAGCCACCGTGCGAACACCGGGGAGCTGTTTTTT
V gene: TRBV5-1; D gene: TRBD2; J gene: TRBJ2-3; clone size: NA; CDR3 protein: CASSLEASGGSDTQYF; CDR3 DNA: TGCGCCAGCAGCTTGGAAGCTAGCGGGGGCTCAGATACGCAGTATTTT
V gene: TRBV25-1; D gene: NA; J gene: TRBJ2-1; clone size: NA; CDR3 protein: CASSEGGGRYNEQFF; CDR3 DNA: TGTGCCAGCAGTGAAGGGGGGGGGCGGTACAATGAGCAGTTCTTC
V gene: TRBV3-1/TRBV3-2; D gene: NA; J gene: TRBJ2-7; clone size: NA; CDR3 protein: CASSQVGQPYEQYF; CDR3 DNA: TGTGCCAGCAGCCAAGTCGGACAGCCCTACGAGCAGTACTTC
V gene: TRBV5-5; D gene: TRBD2; J gene: TRBJ2-1; clone size: once; CDR3 protein: CASSLGAGVGKGEQFF; CDR3 DNA: TGTGCCAGCAGCTTGGGAGCGGGAGTTGGGAAGGGGGAGCAGTTCTTC
V gene: TRBV5-6; D gene: TRBD1; J gene: TRBJ1-2; clone size: NA; CDR3 protein: CASTRQGHNYGYTF; CDR3 DNA: TGTGCCAGCACCAGACAGGGGCATAACTATGGCTACACCTTC
V gene: TRBV19; D gene: TRBD1; J gene: TRBJ1-4; clone size: NA; CDR3 protein: CASSGDSRIEKLFF; CDR3 DNA: TGTGCCAGTAGTGGGGACAGCCGGATTGAAAAACTGTTTTTT
V gene: TRBV18; D gene: NA; J gene: TRBJ1-1; clone size: NA; CDR3 protein: CASSPGLNTEAFF; CDR3 DNA: TGTGCCAGCTCACCAGGGCTGAACACTGAAGCTTTCTTT
V gene: TRBV24-1; D gene: TRBD1; J gene: TRBJ1-1; clone size: NA; CDR3 protein: CATSEGTGGTEAFF; CDR3 DNA: TGTGCCACCAGTGAAGGGACAGGGGGCACTGAAGCTTTCTTT
V gene: TRBV5-1; D gene: TRBD1; J gene: TRBJ2-1; clone size: NA; CDR3 protein: CASSLEGQGYYNEQFF; CDR3 DNA: TGCGCCAGCAGCTTGGAGGGACAGGGTTACTACAATGAGCAGTTCTTC
V gene: TRBV14; D gene: NA; J gene: TRBJ1-2; clone size: few; CDR3 protein: CASSYNQQDGYTF; CDR3 DNA: TGTGCCAGCAGCTACAATCAGCAAGATGGCTACACCTTC
V gene: TRBV27; D gene: NA; J gene: TRBJ1-6; clone size: NA; CDR3 protein: CASSSKALHSPLHF; CDR3 DNA: TGTGCCAGCAGCTCTAAGGCCCTACATTCACCCCTCCACTTT
V gene: TRBV18; D gene: NA; J gene: TRBJ1-2; clone size: NA; CDR3 protein: CASDEGGGGYTF; CDR3 DNA: TGTGCCAGCGACGAGGGAGGCGGCGGCTACACCTTC
V gene: TRBV20-1; D gene: NA; J gene: TRBJ2-7; clone size: NA; CDR3 protein: CSARALGWQYF; CDR3 DNA: TGCAGTGCTAGAGCCCTAGGGTGGCAGTACTTC
V gene: TRBV10-3; D gene: TRBD1; J gene: TRBJ2-7; clone size: NA; CDR3 protein: CAITGQGTYEQYF; CDR3 DNA: TGTGCCATCACCGGACAGGGAACCTACGAGCAGTACTTC
V gene: TRBV2; D gene: NA; J gene: TRBJ1-2; clone size: few; CDR3 protein: CASSETGGLYLYGYTF; CDR3 DNA: TGTGCCAGCAGTGAAACTGGGGGGCTCTACCTCTATGGCTACACCTTC
V gene: TRBV19; D gene: NA; J gene: TRBJ2-3; clone size: NA; CDR3 protein: CASRPAGTDTQYF; CDR3 DNA: TGTGCCAGTCGTCCAGCGGGCACAGATACGCAGTATTTT
V gene: TRBV18; D gene: TRBD2; J gene: TRBJ2-7; clone size: NA; CDR3 protein: CASSPGRDEQYF; CDR3 DNA: TGTGCCAGCTCACCAGGGAGGGACGAGCAGTACTTC
V gene: TRBV18; D gene: NA; J gene: TRBJ2-2; clone size: NA; CDR3 protein: CASSRAPGSNTGELFF; CDR3 DNA: TGTGCCAGCTCGCGCGCTCCGGGGTCGAACACCGGGGAGCTGTTTTTT
V gene: TRBV6-1; D gene: TRBD1; J gene: TRBJ2-2; clone size: NA; CDR3 protein: CASSEPGQATGELFF; CDR3 DNA: TGTGCCAGCAGTGAACCGGGACAGGCAACCGGGGAGCTGTTTTTT
V gene: TRBV14; D gene: TRBD2; J gene: TRBJ2-3; clone size: NA; CDR3 protein: CASSRTSPPDTQYF; CDR3 DNA: TGTGCCAGCAGCCGGACTAGCCCCCCAGATACGCAGTATTTT
V gene: TRBV5-4; D gene: TRBD1; J gene: TRBJ1-1; clone size: NA; CDR3 protein: CASSSGQIRYTEAFF; CDR3 DNA: TGTGCCAGCAGCTCGGGACAGATAAGATACACTGAAGCTTTCTTT
V gene: TRBV18; D gene: NA; J gene: TRBJ2-5; clone size: NA; CDR3 protein: CASSPVGRQETQYF; CDR3 DNA: TGTGCCAGCTCACCAGTGGGCAGGCAAGAGACCCAGTACTTC
V gene: TRBV11-2; D gene: TRBD2; J gene: TRBJ2-5; clone size: NA; CDR3 protein: CASSRSGGLRETQYF; CDR3 DNA: TGTGCCAGCAGCCGAAGCGGGGGGCTCCGAGAGACCCAGTACTTC
V gene: TRBV18; D gene: TRBD2; J gene: TRBJ2-5; clone size: once; CDR3 protein: CASSPPSGRRETQYF; CDR3 DNA: TGTGCCAGCTCACCCCCTAGCGGGAGAAGGGAGACCCAGTACTTC
V gene: TRBV18; D gene: TRBD1; J gene: TRBJ2-1; clone size: NA; CDR3 protein: CASSPGTGGPEQFF; CDR3 DNA: TGTGCCAGCTCACCAGGGACAGGAGGACCTGAGCAGTTCTTC
V gene: TRBV6-1; D gene: NA; J gene: TRBJ1-1; clone size: NA; CDR3 protein: CASSESIGGGEAFF; CDR3 DNA: TGTGCCAGCAGTGAAAGTATCGGGGGGGGCGAAGCTTTCTTT
V gene: TRBV29-1; D gene: NA; J gene: TRBJ1-5; clone size: NA; CDR3 protein: CSVEEPNQPQHF; CDR3 DNA: TGCAGCGTTGAAGAGCCCAATCAGCCCCAGCATTTT
V gene: TRBV3-1/TRBV3-2; D gene: NA; J gene: TRBJ2-7; clone size: few; CDR3 protein: CASSQEFFQDEQYF; CDR3 DNA: TGTGCCAGCAGCCAAGAGTTCTTTCAAGACGAGCAGTACTTC
V gene: TRBV7-2; D gene: NA; J gene: TRBJ2-5; clone size: NA; CDR3 protein: CASSLQTQYF; CDR3 DNA: TGTGCCAGCAGCTTACAGACCCAGTACTTC
V gene: TRBV5-8; D gene: NA; J gene: TRBJ1-1; clone size: NA; CDR3 protein: CASIPFGTGLNTEAFF; CDR3 DNA: TGTGCCAGCATCCCTTTCGGCACAGGGCTGAACACTGAAGCTTTCTTT
V gene: TRBV3-1/TRBV3-2; D gene: NA; J gene: TRBJ2-3; clone size: NA; CDR3 protein: CASSQAAKLEGDTQYF; CDR3 DNA: TGTGCCAGCAGCCAAGCGGCGAAACTGGAGGGAGATACGCAGTATTTT
V gene: TRBV9; D gene: NA; J gene: TRBJ2-2; clone size: NA; CDR3 protein: CASSSGGTGELFF; CDR3 DNA: TGTGCCAGCAGCTCCGGAGGAACCGGGGAGCTGTTTTTT
V gene: TRBV19; D gene: NA; J gene: TRBJ1-4; clone size: NA; CDR3 protein: CASSIRGSNEKLFF; CDR3 DNA: TGTGCCAGTAGTATACGGGGTTCTAATGAAAAACTGTTTTTT
V gene: TRBV2; D gene: NA; J gene: TRBJ1-2; clone size: few; CDR3 protein: CASSELIGGYTF; CDR3 DNA: TGTGCCAGCAGTGAACTTATCGGCGGCTACACCTTC
V gene: TRBV2; D gene: NA; J gene: TRBJ1-5; clone size: NA; CDR3 protein: CASSERGGNQPQHF; CDR3 DNA: TGTGCCAGCAGTGAACGGGGCGGCAATCAGCCCCAGCATTTT
V gene: TRBV6-5; D gene: NA; J gene: TRBJ1-1; clone size: few; CDR3 protein: CASSAEGVGTEAFF; CDR3 DNA: TGTGCCAGCAGCGCCGAGGGGGTGGGGACTGAAGCTTTCTTT
V gene: TRBV6-1; D gene: TRBD1; J gene: TRBJ2-7; clone size: NA; CDR3 protein: CASSDRDRVVGQYF; CDR3 DNA: TGTGCCAGCAGTGACCGGGACAGGGTTGTCGGGCAGTACTTC
V gene: TRBV6-5; D gene: NA; J gene: TRBJ2-1; clone size: NA; CDR3 protein: CASLEYSGAQEQFF; CDR3 DNA: TGTGCCAGCTTAGAGTACTCGGGGGCACAGGAGCAGTTCTTC
V gene: TRBV5-5; D gene: NA; J gene: TRBJ2-7; clone size: NA; CDR3 protein: CASSRQGYEQYF; CDR3 DNA: TGTGCCAGCAGCAGGCAGGGTTACGAGCAGTACTTC
V gene: TRBV11-2; D gene: TRBD1; J gene: TRBJ2-1; clone size: NA; CDR3 protein: CASSPRQGSRNEQFF; CDR3 DNA: TGTGCCAGCAGCCCCCGACAGGGTTCTCGCAATGAGCAGTTCTTC
V gene: TRBV29-1; D gene: NA; J gene: TRBJ1-2; clone size: NA; CDR3 protein: CSAATGYGYTF; CDR3 DNA: TGCAGCGCCGCGACAGGTTATGGCTACACCTTC
V gene: TRBV5-1; D gene: TRBD2; J gene: TRBJ2-5; clone size: NA; CDR3 protein: CASSLVLAGDQETQYF; CDR3 DNA: TGCGCCAGCAGCTTGGTTTTAGCGGGGGACCAAGAGACCCAGTACTTC
V gene: TRBV5-1; D gene: NA; J gene: TRBJ2-2; clone size: NA; CDR3 protein: CASSQSGPHTGELFF; CDR3 DNA: TGCGCCAGCAGCCAGAGCGGGCCCCACACCGGGGAGCTGTTTTTT